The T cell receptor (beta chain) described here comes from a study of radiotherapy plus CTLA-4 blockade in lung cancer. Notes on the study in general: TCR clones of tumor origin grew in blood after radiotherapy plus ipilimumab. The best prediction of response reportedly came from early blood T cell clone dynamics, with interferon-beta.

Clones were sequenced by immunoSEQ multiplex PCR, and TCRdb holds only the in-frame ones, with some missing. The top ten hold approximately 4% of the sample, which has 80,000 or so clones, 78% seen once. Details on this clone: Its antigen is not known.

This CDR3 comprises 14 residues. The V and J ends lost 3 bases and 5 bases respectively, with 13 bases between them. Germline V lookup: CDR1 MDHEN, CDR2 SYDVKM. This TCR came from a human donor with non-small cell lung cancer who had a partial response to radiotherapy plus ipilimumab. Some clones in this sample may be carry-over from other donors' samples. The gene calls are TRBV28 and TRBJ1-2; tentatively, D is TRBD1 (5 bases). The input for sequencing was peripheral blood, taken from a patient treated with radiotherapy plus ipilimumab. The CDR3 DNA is TGTGCCAGCAGTTTGACAGATATCTATTATGGCTACACCTTC. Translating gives CASSLTDIYYGYTF.